This TCR beta chain was sequenced during a study of blood T cell repertoires in COVID-19. Background on the study: The samples span acute and convalescent COVID-19 from the United States, Italy and Spain.

This table comes from immunoSEQ multiplex PCR, and its TCRdb copy is limited to in-frame clones, with some not included. The sample contains over 100,000 clones, roughly 83% of which appear only once. Trimming took 6 bases from V and 7 from J; bases not matched to a gene: 6. The CDR3 runs 13 residues. Germline CDR1 is MNHEY and CDR2 is SVGAGI. Sample: peripheral blood. The receptor was isolated from a woman in her sixties or seventies with acute or convalescent COVID-19. The chain uses TRBV6-5 and TRBJ1-5, with TRBD1 matching over 7 bases. The CDR3 protein is CASRGTEGQPQHF. The CDR3 DNA reads TGTGCCAGCAGAGGGACAGAAGGACAGCCCCAGCATTTT.